The present TCR beta chain was sequenced within a study of CD8 T cells in Susac syndrome. The V end lost 11 bases, the J end lost 0 bases, and 16 bases lay between the germline ends. The germline gives CDR1 SNHLY, CDR2 FYNNEI. The CDR3 runs to 15 residues. Roughly 0.45 to 1 ug RNA was reverse transcribed with random hexamers. TCRdb itself ran the immunoSEQ multiplex PCR reads through MiXCR, one entry per CDR3 protein. The sample consists of approximately 90,000 distinct CDR3 sequences, just under 95% of them appearing once. The source of this sequence is a human donor in good health. Sequenced material: CD8+ T cells from PBMCs. The chain couples TRBV2 to TRBJ2-2; TRBD1 is a possible D gene (6 bases). The CDR3 loop reads CAGSDRWSNTGELFF. The CDR3 nucleotides read TGTGCCGGATCCGACAGGTGGTCGAACACCGGGGAGCTGTTTTTT.